Given below is one T cell receptor (beta chain) in context. This specimen comes from a study of response to subunit inactivated influenza vaccine. TCRdb re-derived calls from the RT-PCR reads in MiXCR, one entry per CDR3 protein. The table lists roughly 520,000 distinct CDR3 sequences, roughly 23% of them singletons. The starting material was CD4+ T cells sorted from PBMCs, obtained about 5 days after vaccination. The clonotype was recovered from a man aged 45 to 65 who received an inactivated influenza vaccine.

Here the CDR3 DNA reads TGCAGTGCTAGCAAAGTGGGACAGGGTGGACACGAGCAGTACTTC. Its translation is CSASKVGQGGHEQYF. This sequence joins TRBV20-1 and TRBJ2-7, with TRBD1 matching over 9 bases. Unmatched junction bases numbered 11, after V lost 3 bases and J lost 5 bases. There are 15 residues in the CDR3. Germline V gene sequence: CDR1 DFQATT, CDR2 SNEGSKA (reference sequence).